The subject of this entry is one T cell receptor (beta chain). The data derive from a study of blood T cells in healthy people across ages. The V and J ends lost 6 bases and 10 bases respectively, with 15 bases between them. Germline V CDR1 and CDR2: MNHEY, SVGAGI. This CDR3 has 12 residues. The second PCR ran about 6 to 12 cycles with a sample-barcoded 5' primer and J-beta primers. Through a template-switch adaptor with 12 random nucleotides, each cDNA molecule received a tag. TCRdb processed the 5' RACE reads anew with MiXCR; each CDR3 protein has one entry. The table shows hundreds of thousands of distinct CDR3 sequences, with about 21% occurring only once.

The V gene is TRBV6-5, the J gene TRBJ1-1; a weak D match, TRBD1 (6 bases). Sequenced: blood. This clonotype was sampled from an older man in good health. Written as DNA, the CDR3 is TGTGCCAGCAGAACACAGGGAGAAGTAGCTTTCTTT. Protein sequence: CASRTQGEVAFF.